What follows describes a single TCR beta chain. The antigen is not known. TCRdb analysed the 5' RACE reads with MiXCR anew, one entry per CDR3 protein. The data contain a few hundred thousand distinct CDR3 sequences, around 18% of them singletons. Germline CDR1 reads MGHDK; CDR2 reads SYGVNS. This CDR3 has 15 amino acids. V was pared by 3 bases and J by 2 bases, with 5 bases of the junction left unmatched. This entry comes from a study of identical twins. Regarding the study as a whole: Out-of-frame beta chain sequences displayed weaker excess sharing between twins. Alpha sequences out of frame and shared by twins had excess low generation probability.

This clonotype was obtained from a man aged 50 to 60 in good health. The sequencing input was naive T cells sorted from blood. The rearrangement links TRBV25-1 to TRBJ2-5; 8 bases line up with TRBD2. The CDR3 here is CASSEAGGIQETQYF. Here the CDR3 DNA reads TGTGCCAGCAGTGAGGCGGGGGGCATACAAGAGACCCAGTACTTC.